The 26 T cell receptor beta chains presented below share a single source sample, sequenced in a study of shared clonotypes between healthy human individuals (dated by TCRdb to the early 2020s). Library preparation employed the immunoSEQ multiplex PCR assay. The table comes from immuneACCESS by way of TCRdb, which keeps in-frame sequences with V and J called. Part of the clones is missing from these tables; in studies checked, under half for an unresolved V gene and the rest for unknown reasons. This sample holds about 460,000 clones; about 74% were observed only once. The ten largest clones represent around 13% of the sample. The sequenced sample was PBMCs. These receptors originate from a middle-aged woman in good health. Some clones in this sample may be carry-over from other donors' samples.

Turning to this clone: A read error is the likely source, as a far larger clone sits one nucleotide away. Because the CDR3 is missing its conserved closing phenylalanine or tryptophan, this is likely a read error. The chain employs TRBV5-6 and TRBJ1-1; 10 nucleotides align to TRBD1. V shed 3 bases and J 5 bases; nucleotides not matched to a gene: 4. The length of the CDR3 is 14 residues. Germline V lookup: CDR1 SGHDT, CDR2 YYEEEE. The CDR3 sequence: CASSSWDRGTEAFL. The CDR3 DNA is TGTGCCAGCAGCTCATGGGACAGGGGAACTGAAGCTTTCCTT.

This rearrangement joins TRBV9 to TRBJ2-1, with 10 bases aligning to TRBD2. V was clipped by 4 bases and J by 8 bases; unmatched bases: 6. This CDR3 has 14 amino acids. Germline CDR1 is SGDLS and CDR2 is YYNGEE. The CDR3 loop is CASSPRTSGDEQFF. CDR3 sequence (DNA): TGTGCCAGCAGCCCAAGGACTAGCGGTGATGAGCAGTTCTTC.

In the case of this clone: Since a far larger clone is one base different, this is likely a read error. This sample also contains other DNA sequences that code for the same CDR3. The rearrangement links TRBV27 to TRBJ1-1, with D possibly being TRBD1 (6 bases). The CDR3 is 16 amino acids. Trimming left V 6 bases short and J 7 bases short, with 24 bases between. Germline CDR1 MNHEY, CDR2 SMNVEV (reference sequence). The CDR3 sequence is CASSLGGWGVKGEAFF. The CDR3 nucleotides read TGTGCCAGCAGCTTAGGGGGTTGGGGGGTGAAAGGTGAAGCTTTCTTT.

The rearrangement links TRBV28 to TRBJ2-3; D gene unclear. The CDR3 totals 13 residues. Germline V CDR1 and CDR2: MDHEN, SYDVKM. V shed 7 bases and J shed 6 bases, with 14 bases lying between them. The CDR3: CASTSSAVDTQYF. CDR3 DNA sequence: TGTGCCAGCACCTCCTCCGCGGTGGATACGCAGTATTTT.

This clone was seen a few times. The chain joins TRBV11-2 to TRBJ2-3, with TRBD2 as a possible D gene (6 bases). V was cut by 5 bases and J by 0 bases, with 12 bases left in between. Germline lookup yields CDR1 SGHAT and CDR2 FQNNGV. The CDR3 runs 15 residues. The CDR3 here is CASSLKGLSTDTQYF. For the CDR3, the DNA is TGTGCCAGCAGCCTTAAGGGACTCAGCACAGATACGCAGTATTTT.

J is TRBJ2-7 and V is TRBV7-2; 9 positions match TRBD2. The CDR3 contains 15 residues. V dropped 7 bases and J dropped 2; count of bases not matched to a gene: 9. Looked up from germline, CDR1 is SGHTA and CDR2 is FQGNSA. CDR3 nucleotide sequence: TGTGCCAGCACTGCGGGGGGGGAGCCTGCCTACGAGCAGTACTTC. Its protein product is CASTAGGEPAYEQYF.

This clone was seen a handful of times. The chain is built from TRBV30 and TRBJ1-2, with TRBD1 matching 9 bases. V was clipped by 4 bases and J by 4 bases; unmatched bases: 7. The CDR3 totals 14 residues. Per germline, CDR1 GTSNPN and CDR2 SVGIG (reference sequence). CDR3 sequence: CAWNPGQGAYGYTF. CDR3 bases: TGTGCCTGGAACCCGGGACAGGGTGCCTATGGCTACACCTTC.

A word on this clone: One base separates it from a far larger clone, so it is likely a read error. Additional DNA sequences in this sample encode the identical CDR3. The chain is built from TRBV10-2 and TRBJ1-4; D gene ambiguous. The CDR3 is 14 amino acids. Germline V lookup: CDR1 WSHSY, CDR2 SAAADI. V shed 5 bases and J shed 2 bases, with 9 bases lying between them. The CDR3 DNA is TGCGCCAGCAGTTCAGCTGCGACTAATGAAAAACTGTTTTTT. Its translation is CASSSAATNEKLFF.

In regard to this clone: This clone may be a read error of a much larger clone one base away. The sample holds other DNA sequences that translate to the same CDR3. The rearrangement links TRBV10-3 to TRBJ1-2, with 12 bases lining up with TRBD1. CDR1 is ENHRY, CDR2 SYGVKD, per germline. The CDR3 runs 15 residues. CDR3 DNA sequence: TGCGCCATCAGTGGGGACAGGGGGCGGAATGATCGGTACACCTTC. It is translated as CAISGDRGRNDRYTF.

This clone appeared a single time. The CDR3 protein is CASSLENREESGAFF. CDR3 in DNA: TGTGCCAGCAGCTTAGAAAACAGGGAAGAGAGTGGAGCTTTCTTT. The J gene is TRBJ1-1, the V gene TRBV11-3, with D perhaps matching TRBD1 (6 bases). CDR1 and CDR2 (germline): SGHNT, YENEEA. V lost 0 bases and J lost 10, with 18 bases in between. This CDR3 has 15 residues.

About this clone: A much bigger clone sits one base away, suggesting this may be a read error. The chain recombines TRBV7-3 with TRBJ2-4, with 14 nucleotides matching TRBD2. The V segment lost 5 bases and the J segment 11 bases; nucleotides outside the gene matches: 11. CDR1 SGHTA and CDR2 FQGTGA come from the germline V gene. The CDR3 has 16 amino acids. The CDR3 nucleotides are TGTGCCAGCAGCCCCCAGACTAGCGGGAGGGCCCCACTTCAGTACTTC. Encoded protein: CASSPQTSGRAPLQYF.

This clone was detected a few times. The J gene is TRBJ2-7, the V gene TRBV7-2; D may correspond to TRBD1 or TRBD2 (5 bases each). CDR3 length: 14 residues. Trimming pared 1 base from V and 5 bases from J, leaving 12 bases between. From germline, CDR1 is SGHTA and CDR2 FQGNSA. This CDR3 reads CASSLDGLGDEQYF. As DNA, the CDR3 is TGTGCCAGCAGCTTAGACGGTTTGGGGGACGAGCAGTACTTC. The full variable domain, in which reference TRBV7-2 and TRBJ2-7 provide the parts outside the CDR3, is GAGVSQSPSNKVTEKGKDVELRCDPISGHTALYWYRQSLGQGLEFLIYFQGNSAPDKSGLPSDRFSAERTGGSVSTLTIQRTQQEDSAVYLCASSLDGLGDEQYFGPGTRLTVT.

The chain joins TRBV7-9 to TRBJ2-3, with 9 bases identical to TRBD1. J gave up 7 bases and V 3 bases, and 8 bases lay outside the gene matches. The CDR3 sequence is 15 residues long. In germline, CDR1 is SEHNR, CDR2 FQNEAQ (reference sequence). The CDR3: CASSLGQGRGNTQYF. The CDR3 nucleotides are TGTGCCAGCAGCTTGGGACAGGGCCGGGGGAATACGCAGTATTTT.

The chain couples TRBV7-2 to TRBJ2-1; 8 nucleotides line up with TRBD2. Germline CDR1 is SGHTA and CDR2 is FQGNSA. This CDR3 comprises 16 residues. V shed 0 bases, J shed 5 bases, and the junction held 6 bases outside the gene matches. CDR3 protein: CASSLAAGGRNNEQFF. CDR3 DNA sequence: TGTGCCAGCAGCTTAGCGGCGGGGGGCAGGAACAATGAGCAGTTCTTC. The full variable domain, completed using reference TRBV7-2 and TRBJ2-1, is GAGVSQSPSNKVTEKGKDVELRCDPISGHTALYWYRQSLGQGLEFLIYFQGNSAPDKSGLPSDRFSAERTGGSVSTLTIQRTQQEDSAVYLCASSLAAGGRNNEQFFGPGTRLTVL.

The CDR3 region has the DNA TGTGCCAGCTCCGATTCAGGACTAGCGGGAGGCGAGCAGTACTTC. This translates into CASSDSGLAGGEQYF. This chain joins TRBV18 and TRBJ2-7, with 14 bases matching TRBD2. Germline trimming cut 6 bases from V and 6 bases from J; bases unmatched to any gene: 7. The CDR3 length is 15 residues. Germline loops: CDR1 KGHSH, CDR2 LQKENI.

V gene TRBV4-1 combines with J gene TRBJ2-7; tentatively, D is TRBD1 (5 bases). From germline, CDR1 is MGHRA and CDR2 YSYEKL. There are 15 residues in the CDR3. Trimming cost V 4 bases and J 1 base, with 14 bases left between them. The CDR3 sequence is CASSPSQGFSYEQYF. CDR3 bases: TGCGCCAGCAGCCCGAGTCAGGGTTTTTCCTACGAGCAGTACTTC.

This clone showed up many times. The chain joins TRBV20-1 to TRBJ1-4; D is uncertain. Germline values: CDR1 DFQATT, CDR2 SNEGSKA (reference sequence). Trimming pared 7 bases from V and 8 bases from J, leaving 11 bases between. CDR3 size: 11 residues. The CDR3 DNA sequence: TGCAGTGTGATGAAACAGGAAAAACTGTTTTTT. It specifies CSVMKQEKLFF.

J is TRBJ2-3 and V is TRBV7-6; D gene uncertain. The CDR3 runs 13 residues. The V end was cut by 0 bases, the J end by 10 bases, with 11 bases between. Germline assignment: CDR1 SGHVS and CDR2 FNYEAQ. The chain's CDR3 is CASSLAASLAQYF. The DNA of the CDR3 is TGTGCCAGCAGCTTAGCTGCCAGTTTGGCGCAGTATTTT. The variable domain in full, with the rest retrieved from reference TRBV7-6 and TRBJ2-3, is GAGVSQSPRYKVTKRGQDVALRCDPISGHVSLYWYRQALGQGPEFLTYFNYEAQQDKSGLPNDRFSAERPEGSISTLTIQRTEQRDSAMYRCASSLAASLAQYFGPGTRLTVL.

The chain is built from TRBV11-3 and TRBJ2-3; the D is unclear. Germline V gene sequence: CDR1 SGHNT, CDR2 YENEEA. The ends were cut back, 0 bases at V and 2 bases at J, with 9 bases in the middle. This CDR3 contains 15 residues. The CDR3 loop is CASSLDGPDTDTQYF. The CDR3 nucleotides read TGTGCCAGCAGCTTAGACGGGCCGGACACAGATACGCAGTATTTT.

This clone appeared a single time. The chain is built from TRBV5-1 and TRBJ2-5; no reliable D call. The V gene lost 5 bases and the J gene lost 4 bases, with 6 bases spanning the gap. The germline gives CDR1 SGHRS, CDR2 YFSETQ. The CDR3 has 11 amino acids. CDR3 loop: CASRGSETQYF. CDR3 sequence (DNA): TGCGCCAGCAGAGGGTCAGAGACCCAGTACTTC. Drawing the rest from reference TRBV5-1 and TRBJ2-5, the complete variable domain is KAGVTQTPRYLIKTRGQQVTLSCSPISGHRSVSWYQQTPGQGLQFLFEYFSETQRNKGNFPGRFSGRQFSNSRSEMNVSTLELGDSALYLCASRGSETQYFGPGTRLLVL.

This clone has just one count. Other DNA sequences in the same sample also yield this CDR3. The rearrangement links TRBV6-5 to TRBJ1-1, with D possibly matching TRBD1 (5 bases). The germline V gene has CDR1 MNHEY and CDR2 SVGAGI. The CDR3 totals 13 residues. The germline V and J ends were trimmed by 2 bases and 2 bases, with 6 bases remaining between them. As DNA, the CDR3 is TGTGCCAGCAGTTACAGGGGTAACACTGAAGCTTTCTTT. Its protein product is CASSYRGNTEAFF.

The chain carries TRBV18 and TRBJ1-1; tentative D call: TRBD1 (5 bases). CDR1 is KGHSH and CDR2 is LQKENI in the germline V gene. V was shortened by 3 bases and J by 3 bases, with 8 bases between the two germline ends. This CDR3 has 13 amino acids. CDR3 coding DNA: TGTGCCAGCTCACCGACAGTGGACACTGAAGCTTTCTTT. It yields the protein CASSPTVDTEAFF. The entire variable domain, with the rest obtained from reference TRBV18 and TRBJ1-1, is as follows: NAGVMQNPRHLVRRRGQEARLRCSPMKGHSHVYWYRQLPEEGLKFMVYLQKENIIDESGMPKERFSAEFPKEGPSILRIQQVVRGDSAAYFCASSPTVDTEAFFGQGTRLTVV.

The rearrangement uses TRBV6-6 and TRBJ2-5; D is ambiguous. CDR1 is MNHNY and CDR2 is SVGAGI in the germline V gene (reference sequence). The CDR3 loop spans 14 amino acids. The V gene lost 0 bases and the J gene lost 2 bases, with 7 bases spanning the gap. The CDR3 DNA sequence: TGTGCCAGCAGTTACTCGAACGGGCAAGAGACCCAGTACTTC. Amino acids: CASSYSNGQETQYF.

This chain connects TRBV19 to TRBJ2-2; TRBD2 aligns across 7 bases. Germline-derived CDR1 and CDR2 are LNHDA and SQIVND (reference sequence). The CDR3 sequence is 16 residues long. V lost 5 bases and J lost 2; bases outside the gene matches: 8. CDR3 residues: CASSLLAPTNTGELFF. The CDR3 nucleotides are TGTGCCAGTAGTTTACTAGCGCCAACTAACACCGGGGAGCTGTTTTTT. Looking up the rest from reference TRBV19 and TRBJ2-2 gives the full variable domain: DGGITQSPKYLFRKEGQNVTLSCEQNLNHDAMYWYRQDPGQGLRLIYYSQIVNDFQKGDIAEGYSVSREKKESFPLTVTSAQKNPTAFYLCASSLLAPTNTGELFFGEGSRLTVL.

This clone appeared a single time. With a much larger clone just one base away, this may be a read error. The sample contains more than one DNA sequence encoding this CDR3. The CDR3 loop reads CASSQTFGSRVGRAQETQYF. Written as DNA, the CDR3 is TGCGCCAGCAGCCAAACCTTTGGGAGTAGGGTAGGGAGGGCTCAAGAGACCCAGTACTTC. The rearrangement joins TRBV4-3 to TRBJ2-5; 7 bases are shared with TRBD2. Germline CDR1 LGHNA, CDR2 YSLEER. V was pared by 2 bases and J by 2 bases, with 20 bases of the junction left unmatched. The CDR3 totals 20 residues.

This clone was counted once. The chain employs TRBV10-3 and TRBJ2-2; D could derive from TRBD1 or TRBD2 (5 bases each). V was trimmed by 0 bases and J by 5 bases, leaving 13 bases between them. The CDR3 totals 16 residues. The V gene's germline CDR1 is ENHRY and CDR2 SYGVKD. The CDR3 sequence: CAISESTWGKTGELFF. CDR3 nucleotides: TGTGCCATCAGTGAGTCGACCTGGGGGAAGACCGGGGAGCTGTTTTTT.